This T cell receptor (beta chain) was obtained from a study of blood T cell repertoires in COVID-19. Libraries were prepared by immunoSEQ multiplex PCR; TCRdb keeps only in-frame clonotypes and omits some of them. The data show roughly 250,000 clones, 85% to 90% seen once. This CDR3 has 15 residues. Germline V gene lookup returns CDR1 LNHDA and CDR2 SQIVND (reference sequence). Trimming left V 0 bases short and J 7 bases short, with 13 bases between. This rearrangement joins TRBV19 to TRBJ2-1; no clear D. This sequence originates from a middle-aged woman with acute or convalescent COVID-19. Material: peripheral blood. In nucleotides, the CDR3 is TGTGCCAGTAGTATAGATCCTAGAGGTAGGAATGAGCAGTTCTTC. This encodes CASSIDPRGRNEQFF.